Listed here are 27 T cell receptor beta chains from one sample, sequenced in a study of shared clonotypes between healthy human individuals. Produced via immunoSEQ multiplex PCR; TCRdb's table is partial and in-frame only. The sample has 950,000 to 1,300,000 clones; 65% to 75% are singletons. What was sequenced was memory CD4+ T cells sorted from blood. The subset denotes: CD45RA-negative fraction. The receptors stem from a man between 18 and 29 years old in good health.

This clone appeared a single time. V usage is TRBV18 and J usage is TRBJ2-3, with D possibly TRBD2 on 7 matching bases. Between the trimmed V and J ends, which lost 0 bases and 6 bases, there was a span of 13 bases. This CDR3 has 15 amino acids. Germline CDR1 and CDR2: KGHSH and LQKENI. CDR3 residues: CASSPPAGAGDTQYF. DNA for the CDR3: TGTGCCAGCTCACCACCGGCGGGGGCAGGGGATACGCAGTATTTT. Filled out from reference TRBV18 and TRBJ2-3, the complete variable domain reads NAGVMQNPRHLVRRRGQEARLRCSPMKGHSHVYWYRQLPEEGLKFMVYLQKENIIDESGMPKERFSAEFPKEGPSILRIQQVVRGDSAAYFCASSPPAGAGDTQYFGPGTRLTVL.

The chain links TRBV2 to TRBJ2-3; D is undetermined. CDR1 is SNHLY and CDR2 is FYNNEI in the germline V gene. V dropped 6 bases and J dropped 6 bases, with 13 bases sitting between them. The CDR3 extends over 13 amino acids. The CDR3 is CASSRLAEDTQYF. The CDR3 DNA is TGTGCCAGCAGCCGACTTGCGGAGGATACGCAGTATTTT.

The rearrangement uses TRBV27 and TRBJ2-7; 12 bases align to TRBD1. The germline V gene has CDR1 MNHEY and CDR2 SMNVEV (reference sequence). The CDR3 totals 15 residues. V shed 7 bases and J 5 bases; nucleotides not matched to a gene: 9. Written as DNA, the CDR3 is TGTGCCAGCAAAAAGAGGGACAGGGGGCAGGACGAGCAGTACTTC. Its translation is CASKKRDRGQDEQYF.

The chain employs TRBV6-5 and TRBJ2-7; 10 bases align to TRBD1. Trimming removed 7 bases from V and 5 bases from J; junction bases left unmatched: 11. Per germline, CDR1 MNHEY and CDR2 SVGAGI. The CDR3 is made up of 15 amino acids. The chain's CDR3 is CASTQGGTGAHEQYF. The CDR3 DNA follows: TGTGCCAGCACCCAGGGCGGGACAGGGGCCCACGAGCAGTACTTC.

J is TRBJ2-4 and V is TRBV10-3, with 7 bases that match TRBD1. J lost 8 bases, V lost 10 bases, and 8 bases had no gene match. This CDR3 is 12 amino acids long. CDR1 is ENHRY and CDR2 is SYGVKD in the germline V gene. CDR3 nucleotides: TGTGCCACTAAAGGGGGCTCGGACATTCAGTACTTC. Encoded protein: CATKGGSDIQYF.

This clone has a handful of counts. The chain joins TRBV5-1 to TRBJ1-2; D possibly corresponds to TRBD1 (6 bases). The germline gives CDR1 SGHRS, CDR2 YFSETQ. There are 14 residues in the CDR3. Trimming cost V 0 bases and J 6 bases, with 12 bases left between them. CDR3 sequence reads: CASSLAGTKDGYTF. The DNA for the CDR3 is TGCGCCAGCAGCTTGGCCGGGACAAAGGATGGCTACACCTTC. Full variable domain (remainder filled in from reference TRBV5-1 and TRBJ1-2): KAGVTQTPRYLIKTRGQQVTLSCSPISGHRSVSWYQQTPGQGLQFLFEYFSETQRNKGNFPGRFSGRQFSNSRSEMNVSTLELGDSALYLCASSLAGTKDGYTFGSGTRLTVV.

The chain employs TRBV9 and TRBJ2-1; D is uncertain. CDR3 length equals 11 residues. The ends were cut back, 4 bases at V and 5 bases at J, with 4 bases in the middle. Germline V gene lookup returns CDR1 SGDLS and CDR2 YYNGEE. CDR3 nucleotide sequence: TGTGCCAGCAGCCAGCACAATGAGCAGTTCTTC. Translated: CASSQHNEQFF.

The chain has TRBV28 and TRBJ1-1; D gene unclear. The CDR3 spans 15 residues. Germline assignment: CDR1 MDHEN and CDR2 SYDVKM. V was trimmed by 6 bases and J by 0 bases, leaving 14 bases between them. The CDR3 coding sequence is TGTGCCAGCAGGAAAGGGCAGGCAGTGAACACTGAAGCTTTCTTT. It specifies CASRKGQAVNTEAFF.

V and J are TRBV19 and TRBJ1-6, with D uncertain. V was cut by 2 bases and J by 4 bases, with 9 bases left in between. CDR1 and CDR2 (germline): LNHDA, SQIVND (reference sequence). The CDR3 loop spans 15 amino acids. CDR3 loop: CASSINREYNSPLHF. CDR3 nucleotide sequence: TGTGCCAGTAGTATAAATCGGGAGTATAATTCACCCCTCCACTTT.

This clone appeared a few times. The chain is built from TRBV6-4 and TRBJ2-3; a weak D match, TRBD2 (6 bases). The CDR3 has 19 residues. Trimming took off 4 bases at V and 2 bases at J, with 25 bases between the two ends. CDR1 is MRHNA, CDR2 SNTAGT, per germline. CDR3 nucleotides: TGTGCCAGCAGTGTCTCGCGGGACCCGTTTGGGGCCTACACAGATACGCAGTATTTT. Protein: CASSVSRDPFGAYTDTQYF.

The rearrangement uses TRBV28 and TRBJ1-2, with D possibly TRBD1 on 6 matching bases. Germline assignment: CDR1 MDHEN and CDR2 SYDVKM. The V end lost 6 bases, the J end lost 1 base, and 9 bases lay between the germline ends. This CDR3 spans 13 amino acids. Written as DNA, the CDR3 is TGTGCCAGCAGGGGACAAATTAACTATGGCTACACCTTC. Translated: CASRGQINYGYTF.

The rearrangement links TRBV7-9 to TRBJ2-7; weak D call: TRBD1 (6 bases). The CDR3 is 15 amino acids. Trimming took 8 bases from V and 5 from J, leaving 22 bases between them. Germline CDR1 and CDR2: SEHNR and FQNEAQ (reference sequence). Here the CDR3 DNA reads TGTGCCAGCGGGCGTGGTCAGGGGCTGTTGAACGAGCAGTACTTC. This codes for CASGRGQGLLNEQYF.

The chain is built from TRBV13 and TRBJ2-2; no clear D gene. Germline V CDR1 and CDR2: PRHDT, FYEKMQ (reference sequence). The germline V and J ends were trimmed by 2 bases and 0 bases, with 10 bases remaining between them. The CDR3 runs to 16 residues. CDR3 sequence reads: CASSLSSLSNTGELFF. In DNA form, the CDR3 reads TGTGCCAGCAGCTTATCTAGTCTATCGAACACCGGGGAGCTGTTTTTT.

This clone was found a few times. The rearrangement uses TRBV20-1 and TRBJ2-7; 10 bases match TRBD1. Unmatched junction bases numbered 4, after V lost 4 bases and J lost 10 bases. CDR1 is DFQATT, CDR2 SNEGSKA, per germline (reference sequence). The CDR3 is made up of 11 amino acids. CDR3 protein: CSATRQGAQYF. DNA of the CDR3: TGCAGTGCTACCCGACAGGGGGCCCAGTACTTC.

This clone was detected a few times. At the DNA level, this CDR3 is encoded by other sequences in the same sample as well. The chain recombines TRBV30 with TRBJ1-1; D gene ambiguous. This CDR3 region has 13 residues. V dropped 2 bases and J dropped 1 base, with 8 bases sitting between them. Germline lookup yields CDR1 GTSNPN and CDR2 SVGIG (reference sequence). CDR3: CAWSPGGNTEAFF. CDR3 in DNA: TGTGCCTGGAGTCCCGGCGGGAACACTGAAGCTTTCTTT.

This clone occurred many times. The chain combines TRBV21-1 with TRBJ1-4. TRBV21-1 is labeled a pseudogene. This CDR3 is 15 amino acids long. CDR3 nucleotides: TGTGCCAGCAGCAAACCGGGCGAGAACGATGAAAAACTGTTTTTT. It codes for CASSKPGENDEKLFF.

This chain joins TRBV7-2 and TRBJ1-2; D call uncertain. V was pared by 1 base and J by 8 bases, with 11 bases between. Germline lookup yields CDR1 SGHTA and CDR2 FQGNSA. The CDR3 loop spans 13 amino acids. The CDR3 reads CASSLENVGGYTF. The CDR3 DNA reads as TGTGCCAGCAGCTTAGAAAACGTGGGGGGCTACACCTTC. Full variable domain (outside the CDR3, taken from reference TRBV7-2 and TRBJ1-2): GAGVSQSPSNKVTEKGKDVELRCDPISGHTALYWYRQSLGQGLEFLIYFQGNSAPDKSGLPSDRFSAERTGGSVSTLTIQRTQQEDSAVYLCASSLENVGGYTFGSGTRLTVV.

A word on this clone: The sample has other DNA sequences that encode this CDR3 too. This chain connects TRBV5-1 to TRBJ1-5; 7 positions match TRBD1. J gave up 5 bases and V 4 bases, and 3 bases lay outside the gene matches. The CDR3 covers 13 residues. CDR1 and CDR2 from the germline V gene are SGHRS and YFSETQ. The CDR3 sequence is CASSLGTDQPQHF. As DNA, the CDR3 is TGCGCCAGCAGCCTCGGGACAGATCAGCCCCAGCATTTT.

The sample holds one count of this clone. The rearrangement uses TRBV6-5 and TRBJ1-1, with a tentative D call TRBD1 (5 bases). Germline CDR1 and CDR2: MNHEY and SVGAGI. Trimming removed 6 bases from V and 10 bases from J, with 15 bases in between. The CDR3 has 12 amino acids. This chain's CDR3 is CASRGGALGAFF. CDR3 coding DNA: TGTGCCAGCAGAGGAGGGGCCCTTGGAGCTTTCTTT.

V is TRBV7-6 and J is TRBJ2-3, with D perhaps matching TRBD2 (5 bases). CDR1 and CDR2 from the germline V gene are SGHVS and FNYEAQ. V lost 2 bases and J lost 3, with 12 bases in between. The CDR3 runs to 15 residues. The CDR3 DNA reads TGTGCCAGCAGCTTATCATCACGGGGAACAGATACGCAGTATTTT. As protein: CASSLSSRGTDTQYF.

This clone came up a few times. Other DNA sequences of this sample code for an identical CDR3. The chain carries TRBV2 and TRBJ2-5; unclear D gene. The closer fit of TRBJ2-7 to the DNA end suggests the J call may be wrong. The CDR3 contains 12 residues. From germline, CDR1 is SNHLY and CDR2 FYNNEI. The CDR3 protein is CASSDRTYEQYF. The CDR3 DNA follows: TGTGCCAGCAGTGACAGAACCTACGAGCAGTACTTC.

This clone was seen only once. The rearrangement joins TRBV5-3 to TRBJ2-5; D not resolved. TRBV5-3 is filed as an ORF, its function uncertain. The CDR3 is 16 residues long. V was shortened by 1 base and J by 0 bases, with 13 bases between the two germline ends. For the CDR3, the DNA is TGTGCCAGAAGCTTGATGTGGCGAGAGGACCAAGAGACCCAGTACTTC. Translation gives CARSLMWREDQETQYF.

The V gene is TRBV28, the J gene TRBJ2-7, with unresolved D. Germline loops: CDR1 MDHEN, CDR2 SYDVKM. Trimming stripped 3 bases from V and 3 bases from J, with 9 bases between. The CDR3 has 13 amino acids. The CDR3 sequence is CASSFNPLYEQYF. CDR3 nucleotides: TGTGCCAGCAGTTTTAACCCCCTCTACGAGCAGTACTTC.

This clone showed up just a few times. The rearrangement links TRBV6-5 to TRBJ1-5; TRBD1 might be the D (6 bases). The germline V gene has CDR1 MNHEY and CDR2 SVGAGI. Trimming took off 5 bases at V and 3 bases at J, with 11 bases between the two ends. CDR3 length: 14 residues. The CDR3 region is CASSPQGPNQPQHF. The CDR3 DNA reads TGTGCCAGCAGTCCCCAGGGGCCCAATCAGCCCCAGCATTTT.

The chain uses TRBV7-2 and TRBJ2-7, with D possibly being TRBD1 (5 bases). The V end lost 1 base, the J end lost 2 bases, and 12 bases lay between the germline ends. Germline V gene sequence: CDR1 SGHTA, CDR2 FQGNSA. The CDR3 is 15 amino acids. CDR3: CASSLGLGVPYEQYF. The CDR3 coding sequence is TGTGCCAGCAGCTTAGGTCTAGGGGTTCCCTACGAGCAGTACTTC.

The CDR3 DNA sequence: TGTGCCAGCAGCCCCAGTAGTGGGGGAAACACTGAAGCTTTCTTT. Protein sequence: CASSPSSGGNTEAFF. The chain recombines TRBV7-2 with TRBJ1-1, with D maybe TRBD1 (5 bases). The CDR3 sequence is 15 residues long. The V gene lost 5 bases and the J gene lost 2 bases, with 15 bases spanning the gap. Germline CDR1 and CDR2: SGHTA and FQGNSA.

With respect to this clone: Other nucleotide sequences from this sample produce the same CDR3. J is TRBJ2-7 and V is TRBV2; D is unclear. With 4 bases removed from V and 3 bases from J, the gap between germline ends came to 10 bases. The CDR3 totals 13 residues. The germline gives CDR1 SNHLY, CDR2 FYNNEI. The CDR3 DNA sequence: TGTGCCAGCAGTGGGGGATCCCGCTACGAGCAGTACTTC. Its protein product is CASSGGSRYEQYF.